The clone carrying this TCR beta chain was seen only once. Its antigen is not known. The sample is drawn from a study of cytomegalovirus exposure and HLA in healthy donors. PCR used 60 Vbeta primers and 13 Jbeta primers. This table comes from immunoSEQ multiplex PCR, and its TCRdb copy is limited to in-frame clones, with some not included. The table lists 150,000 to 200,000 clones, 84% of them singletons. Overall study findings and caveats: In an earlier analysis, productive rearrangement rates for most beta V segments clustered near 87% or 30%. An assumption of roughly uniform sequencing depth across donors underlay the presence/absence analyses. In a later analysis, across HLA loci, associated TCR counts were highest for DRB1, lowest for HLA-C. Later, an analysis found that common viral pathogens appeared to be linked with several of the most significant clusters.

The sequencing input was PBMCs. This TCR came from a boy younger than 18 in good health and CMV-seronegative.

The CDR3: CASSPPGLAFLEQYF. DNA of the CDR3: TGTGCCAGCAGCCCGCCGGGACTAGCATTTCTCGAGCAGTACTTC. The chain recombines TRBV11-2 with TRBJ2-7; TRBD2 matches at 9 bases. This CDR3 comprises 15 residues. Per germline, CDR1 SGHAT and CDR2 FQNNGV. Germline trimming cut 5 bases from V and 6 bases from J; bases unmatched to any gene: 11.